Following are 17 T cell receptor beta chains from one sample sequenced in a study of blood T cells in healthy people across ages (dated by TCRdb to about 2015). The protocol used for the library was 5' RACE. The instrument given in TCRdb is Illumina HiSeq 2500. A second about 7 to 11 cycle PCR used a sample-barcoded 5' primer and a J-beta primer mix. The public reads were reanalyzed by TCRdb: fastp trimming at Q25, MiXCR alignment, in-frame beta chains only. Every CDR3 protein is listed once, alongside the most common genes and DNA of its rows. The sample records about 580,000 distinct CDR3 sequences, 47% of which are singletons. The ten largest clones add up to around 24% of the sample. The sequenced material came from blood. These receptors were collected from an elderly man in good health.

This clonotype was detected only once. The rearrangement links TRBV15 to TRBJ2-5; unclear D gene. This CDR3 is 13 amino acids long. Trimming removed 0 bases from V and 7 bases from J, with 9 bases in between. Germline V lookup: CDR1 LNHNV, CDR2 YYDKDF (reference sequence). CDR3 DNA sequence: TGTGCCACCAGCAGAGATCAAAAAGCGACCCAGTACTTC. It is translated as CATSRDQKATQYF.

The table lists this clonotype with a few counts. The chain is built from TRBV7-2 and TRBJ2-4; 9 bases are a match to TRBD1. The DNA end lines up better with TRBJ2-7; the J call may be wrong. Germline V gives CDR1 SGHTA, CDR2 FQGNSA. The CDR3 consists of 14 residues. CDR3 bases: TGTGCCAGCAAGCTTGGACAGGGGAGATACGAGCAGTACTTC. Translated, it gives CASKLGQGRYEQYF.

J is TRBJ2-5 and V is TRBV9, with unresolved D. Germline V gene data show CDR1 as SGDLS and CDR2 as YYNGEE. The CDR3 consists of 16 residues. V shed 6 bases and J shed 4 bases, with 22 bases lying between them. The CDR3 bases are TGTGCCAGCAATCGCCAGGAGAGTCTGAATGGAGAGACCCAGTACTTC. Its protein product is CASNRQESLNGETQYF.

The V and J genes are TRBV2 and TRBJ2-7; 9 bases fit TRBD1. V was clipped by 5 bases and J by 2 bases; unmatched bases: 7. The CDR3 is made up of 15 amino acids. From germline, CDR1 is SNHLY and CDR2 FYNNEI. The CDR3 protein is CASSSVGQGPYEQYF. As DNA, the CDR3 is TGTGCCAGCAGTTCTGTGGGACAGGGACCCTACGAGCAGTACTTC.

This clonotype was counted a few times. The chain is built from TRBV5-1 and TRBJ2-1; 10 bases line up with TRBD2. The germline CDR1 and CDR2 sequences are SGHRS and YFSETQ. The CDR3 extends over 15 amino acids. V was clipped by 1 base and J by 4 bases; unmatched bases: 2. CDR3 in amino acids: CASSLTTSGYNEQFF. CDR3 bases: TGCGCCAGCAGCTTGACGACTAGCGGGTACAATGAGCAGTTCTTC.

The CDR3 here is CASSLSGGIYNEQFF. The CDR3 coding sequence is TGTGCCAGCAGCTTGAGCGGGGGAATCTACAATGAGCAGTTCTTC. This sequence joins TRBV7-2 and TRBJ2-1, with TRBD2 matching 8 bases. CDR3 length: 15 residues. The V gene's germline CDR1 is SGHTA and CDR2 FQGNSA. V lost 3 bases and J lost 3; bases outside the gene matches: 4.

This clonotype has just a few counts. The rearrangement links TRBV6-5 to TRBJ2-4; D gene uncertain. This CDR3 is 11 amino acids long. In germline, CDR1 is MNHEY, CDR2 SVGAGI. V lost 7 bases and J 8 bases, leaving 9 bases between the germline ends. The CDR3 DNA sequence: TGTGCCAGCAACAAGGGTGACATTCAGTACTTC. It translates to CASNKGDIQYF.

This clonotype turned up a few times. The chain uses TRBV29-1 and TRBJ1-1, with 10 bases that match TRBD1. The germline gives CDR1 SQVTM, CDR2 ANQGSEA. The CDR3 totals 12 residues. J lost 4 bases, V lost 7 bases, and 3 bases had no gene match. Written as DNA, the CDR3 is TGCAGCGCGGGACAGGGGCTCACTGAAGCTTTCTTT. Amino acid sequence: CSAGQGLTEAFF.

This chain uses TRBV7-2 with TRBJ1-2, with D possibly matching TRBD1 (5 bases). Germline CDR1 SGHTA, CDR2 FQGNSA. The CDR3 is 14 amino acids. Trimming left V 4 bases short and J 1 base short, with 10 bases between. The DNA of the CDR3 is TGTGCCAGCAGCTCGGGACCGAATAACTATGGCTACACCTTC. Its translation: CASSSGPNNYGYTF.

The table lists this clonotype with a few counts. This chain joins TRBV11-1 and TRBJ2-1, with 10 bases identical to TRBD2. V lost 5 bases and J lost 4; bases outside the gene matches: 8. Looked up from germline, CDR1 is SGHAT and CDR2 is FQDESV (reference sequence). This CDR3 comprises 16 residues. CDR3 region: CASSGTGTSEYNEQFF. The CDR3 bases are TGTGCCAGCAGCGGTACCGGGACTAGCGAGTACAATGAGCAGTTCTTC.

The rearrangement links TRBV7-6 to TRBJ2-6, with D unclear. Germline CDR1 and CDR2: SGHVS and FNYEAQ. Trimming pared 1 base from V and 0 bases from J, leaving 10 bases between. CDR3 length: 17 amino acids. This CDR3 is CASSLVAEISGANVLTF. CDR3 nucleotide sequence: TGTGCCAGCAGCTTAGTTGCGGAAATCTCTGGGGCCAACGTCCTGACTTTC.

This clonotype showed up just a few times. A single base separates this from a much larger clone, so it may be a read error. The rearrangement uses TRBV6-6 and TRBJ2-7; a weak D match, TRBD2 (5 bases). V was shortened by 5 bases and J by 4 bases, with 15 bases between the two germline ends. CDR3 length equals 14 residues. Germline CDR1 MNHNY, CDR2 SVGAGI (reference sequence). CDR3 residues: CASSDNLASYEQYF. The DNA of the CDR3 is TGTGCCAGCAGTGACAACCTAGCTAGTTACGAGCAGTACTTC.

The V gene is TRBV7-2, the J gene TRBJ2-1, with TRBD2 identical over 9 bases. Germline trimming cut 5 bases from V and 9 bases from J; bases unmatched to any gene: 11. There are 15 residues in the CDR3. Germline V CDR1 and CDR2: SGHTA, FQGNSA. The DNA for the CDR3 is TGTGCCAGCAGCATTAGCGGGAGTGGGGGGGGTGAGCAGTTCTTC. As protein: CASSISGSGGGEQFF.

V usage is TRBV5-1 and J usage is TRBJ2-3; TRBD1 agrees at 9 bases. Per the germline V gene, CDR1 is SGHRS and CDR2 is YFSETQ. The CDR3 runs to 15 residues. V shed 3 bases and J 4 bases; nucleotides not matched to a gene: 6. The CDR3 DNA is TGCGCCAGCAGCTCAGACAGGGGGTTTTCAGATACGCAGTATTTT. This codes for CASSSDRGFSDTQYF. The full variable domain, its missing parts supplied by reference TRBV5-1 and TRBJ2-3, is KAGVTQTPRYLIKTRGQQVTLSCSPISGHRSVSWYQQTPGQGLQFLFEYFSETQRNKGNFPGRFSGRQFSNSRSEMNVSTLELGDSALYLCASSSDRGFSDTQYFGPGTRLTVL.

This rearrangement joins TRBV30 to TRBJ2-7; D not certain. CDR3 length: 10 amino acids. V was trimmed by 8 bases and J by 4 bases, leaving 9 bases between them. Germline assignment: CDR1 GTSNPN and CDR2 SVGIG (reference sequence). The CDR3 protein is CAAGEYEQYF. In DNA form, the CDR3 reads TGTGCCGCTGGGGAATACGAGCAGTACTTC.

This clonotype was detected only a few times. The chain combines TRBV9 with TRBJ2-1; D unresolved. The CDR3 contains 14 residues. Trimming took 0 bases from V and 5 from J, leaving 9 bases between them. Germline V CDR1 and CDR2: SGDLS, YYNGEE. The CDR3 region is CASSVEATDNEQFF. The CDR3 coding sequence is TGTGCCAGCAGCGTAGAGGCAACAGACAATGAGCAGTTCTTC.

The rearrangement joins TRBV21-1 to TRBJ2-7. TRBV21-1 is designated a pseudogene. This CDR3 has 11 residues. The CDR3 region has the DNA TGTGCCAGCAGCAAAGCTCCCGAGCAGTACTTC. The encoded protein is CASSKAPEQYF.